This TCR beta chain came from a study of blood T cell repertoires in COVID-19. Data came from immunoSEQ multiplex PCR; TCRdb stores just in-frame clones and leaves some out. The data contain approximately 230,000 clones, over 75% of them singletons. The germline V gene has CDR1 SEHNR and CDR2 FQNEAQ (reference sequence). The CDR3 loop spans 13 amino acids. The V gene lost 1 base and the J gene lost 4 bases, with 8 bases spanning the gap. The chain has TRBV7-9 and TRBJ2-7; D gene ambiguous. The material sequenced was PBMCs or T cells enriched from blood (not recorded which). The receptor comes from a man between 35 and 55 years old who had recovered from COVID-19. CDR3 sequence reads: CASSLESGYEQYF. CDR3 nucleotides: TGTGCCAGCAGCTTAGAGTCAGGTTACGAGCAGTACTTC.